This TCR beta chain was documented in a study of radiation and T cells in renal cell carcinoma. Study overall: Nephrectomy followed 15 Gy stereotactic body radiation by 4 weeks. Study conclusions and caveats: Baseline intratumoral clonotype presence is unknown without pretreatment biopsies.

To note about this clone: Its antigen is not identified.

Time point denoted: blood 2 weeks post-SBRT. Treatment defined: 15 Gy SBRT to primary tumor, nephrectomy 4 weeks later. Serial blood draws occurred at baseline and 2 and 4 weeks post-SBRT. Clear cell pathology was present in this patient's renal cell carcinoma. Some clones are missing from TCRdb's copy, which holds only in-frame ones; the method was immunoSEQ multiplex PCR. The sample lists fewer than 150,000 clones; 88% were seen once. From germline, CDR1 is LGHNA and CDR2 YSLEER. The trim removed 2 bases at V and 6 bases at J, leaving 6 bases unmatched. The CDR3 spans 15 residues. Source: blood, taken from a patient whose treatment included radiotherapy and nephrectomy. The receptor was derived from a woman in her seventies with renal cell carcinoma. J is TRBJ1-2 and V is TRBV4-3, with 10 positions matching TRBD1. CDR3 protein: CASSQSDRGRNGYTF. In DNA, the CDR3 is TGCGCCAGCAGCCAATCGGACAGGGGGAGAAATGGCTACACCTTC.